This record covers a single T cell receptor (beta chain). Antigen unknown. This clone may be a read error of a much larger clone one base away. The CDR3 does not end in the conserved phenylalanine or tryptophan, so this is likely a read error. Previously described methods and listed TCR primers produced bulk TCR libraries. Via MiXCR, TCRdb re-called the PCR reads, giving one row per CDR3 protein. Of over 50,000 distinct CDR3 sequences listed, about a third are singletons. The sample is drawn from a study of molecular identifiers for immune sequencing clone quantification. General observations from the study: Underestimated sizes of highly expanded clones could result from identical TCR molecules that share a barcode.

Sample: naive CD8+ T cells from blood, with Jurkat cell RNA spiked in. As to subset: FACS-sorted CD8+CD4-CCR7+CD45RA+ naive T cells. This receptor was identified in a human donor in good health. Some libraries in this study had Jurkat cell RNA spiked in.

The CDR3 loop reads CASSWDFDTQYL. CDR3 bases: TGTGCCAGCAGTTGGGACTTCGATACGCAGTATTTA. V usage is TRBV6-2 or TRBV6-3 and J usage is TRBJ2-3, with D maybe TRBD2 (6 bases). The V and J ends lost 4 bases and 6 bases respectively, with 8 bases between them. The CDR3 loop spans 12 amino acids. Germline V CDR1 and CDR2: MNHEY, SVGEGT.